This T cell receptor beta chain originates from a study of Graves' ophthalmopathy and Graves' hyperthyroidism. Overall study findings and caveats: Among thyroid clonotypes expanded above 0.001 frequency, most also appeared in blood.

The table lists this clonotype with many counts. Antigen unknown. RNA transcripts were the template, and TCR beta CDR3 regions were amplified from them. An opening RT-PCR round employed HTBI primers and preceded a second-round multiplex PCR. TCRdb independently ran MiXCR on the multiplex PCR reads; one entry per CDR3 protein. The sample records around 340,000 distinct CDR3 sequences, roughly 15% being singletons. CDR1 and CDR2 from the germline V gene are MNHEY and SVGEGT. Trimming removed 2 bases from V and 5 bases from J; junction bases left unmatched: 8. CDR3 length equals 15 residues. This chain uses TRBV6-2 or TRBV6-3 with TRBJ2-7, with 8 bases that match TRBD1. This TCR came from an adult man with Graves' ophthalmopathy. The sequenced material came from peripheral blood. CDR3 nucleotide sequence: TGTGCCAGCAGTTACCCGACAGGGGCAGTCCACGAGCAGTACTTC. It specifies CASSYPTGAVHEQYF.